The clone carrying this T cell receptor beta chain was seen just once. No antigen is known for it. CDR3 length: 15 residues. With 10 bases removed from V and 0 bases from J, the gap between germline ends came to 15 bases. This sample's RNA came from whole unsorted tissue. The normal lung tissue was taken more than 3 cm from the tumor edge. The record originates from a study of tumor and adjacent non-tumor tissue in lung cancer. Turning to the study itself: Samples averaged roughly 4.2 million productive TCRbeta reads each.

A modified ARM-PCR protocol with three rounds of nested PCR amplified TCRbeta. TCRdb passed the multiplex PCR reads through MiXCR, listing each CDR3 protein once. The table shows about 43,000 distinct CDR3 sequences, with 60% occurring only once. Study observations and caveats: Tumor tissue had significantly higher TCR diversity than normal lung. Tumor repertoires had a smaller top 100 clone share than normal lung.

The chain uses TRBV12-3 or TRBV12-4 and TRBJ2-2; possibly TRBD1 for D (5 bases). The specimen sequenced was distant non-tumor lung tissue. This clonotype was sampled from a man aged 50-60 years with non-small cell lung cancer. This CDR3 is CANRKQGSNTGELFF. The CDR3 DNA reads TGTGCCAACAGGAAGCAAGGGTCGAACACCGGGGAGCTGTTTTTT.